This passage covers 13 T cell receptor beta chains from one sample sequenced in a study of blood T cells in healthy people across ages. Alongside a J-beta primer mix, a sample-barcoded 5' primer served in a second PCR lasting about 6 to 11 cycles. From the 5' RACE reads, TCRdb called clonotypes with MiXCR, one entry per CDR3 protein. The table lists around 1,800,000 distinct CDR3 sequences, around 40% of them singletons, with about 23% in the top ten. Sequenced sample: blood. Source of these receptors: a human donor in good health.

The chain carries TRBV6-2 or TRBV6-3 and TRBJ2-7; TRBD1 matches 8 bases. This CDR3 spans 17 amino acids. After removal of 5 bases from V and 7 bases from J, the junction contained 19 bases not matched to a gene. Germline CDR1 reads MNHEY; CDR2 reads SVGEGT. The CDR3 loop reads CASSLRSWTGTSGEQYF. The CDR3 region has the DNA TGTGCCAGCAGTCTAAGATCCTGGACAGGGACCTCCGGGGAGCAGTACTTC.

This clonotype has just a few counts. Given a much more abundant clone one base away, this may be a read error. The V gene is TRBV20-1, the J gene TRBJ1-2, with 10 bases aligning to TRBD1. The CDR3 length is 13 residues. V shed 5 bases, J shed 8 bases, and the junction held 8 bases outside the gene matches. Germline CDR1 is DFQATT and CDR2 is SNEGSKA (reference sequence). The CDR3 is CSALGQGGRGYTF. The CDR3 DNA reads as TGCAGTGCTCTCGGACAGGGGGGTAGGGGCTACACCTTC.

The CDR3 sequence is CASSLGQGRVYEQFF. CDR3 DNA: TGTGCCAGCAGCTTAGGGCAGGGAAGGGTCTATGAGCAGTTCTTC. V and J are TRBV7-2 and TRBJ2-1; possibly TRBD1 for D (5 bases). Trimming pared 1 base from V and 8 bases from J, leaving 15 bases between. The CDR3 has 15 residues. Per the germline V gene, CDR1 is SGHTA and CDR2 is FQGNSA.

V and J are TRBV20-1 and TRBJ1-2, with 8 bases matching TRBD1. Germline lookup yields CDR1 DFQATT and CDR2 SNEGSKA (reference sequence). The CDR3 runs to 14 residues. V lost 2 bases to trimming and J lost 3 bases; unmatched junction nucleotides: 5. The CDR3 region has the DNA TGCAGTGCTAGACCCGACAGGGGATACTATGGCTACACCTTC. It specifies CSARPDRGYYGYTF.

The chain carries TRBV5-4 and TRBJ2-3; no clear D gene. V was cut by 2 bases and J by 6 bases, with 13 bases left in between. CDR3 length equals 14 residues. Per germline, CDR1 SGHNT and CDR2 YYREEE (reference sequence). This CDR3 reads CASSFGSEQDTQYF. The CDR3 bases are TGTGCCAGCAGCTTTGGGTCGGAACAGGATACGCAGTATTTT. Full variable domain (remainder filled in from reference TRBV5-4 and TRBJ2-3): ETGVTQSPTHLIKTRGQQVTLRCSSQSGHNTVSWYQQALGQGPQFIFQYYREEENGRGNFPPRFSGLQFPNYSSELNVNALELDDSALYLCASSFGSEQDTQYFGPGTRLTVL.

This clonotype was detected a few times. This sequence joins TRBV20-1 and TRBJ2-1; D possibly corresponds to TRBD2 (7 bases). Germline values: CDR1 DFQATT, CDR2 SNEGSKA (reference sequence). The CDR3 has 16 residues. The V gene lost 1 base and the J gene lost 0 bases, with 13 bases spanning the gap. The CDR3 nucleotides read TGCAGTGCTAGAGTTGTGGGGGGGCCCTCCTACAATGAGCAGTTCTTC. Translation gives CSARVVGGPSYNEQFF.

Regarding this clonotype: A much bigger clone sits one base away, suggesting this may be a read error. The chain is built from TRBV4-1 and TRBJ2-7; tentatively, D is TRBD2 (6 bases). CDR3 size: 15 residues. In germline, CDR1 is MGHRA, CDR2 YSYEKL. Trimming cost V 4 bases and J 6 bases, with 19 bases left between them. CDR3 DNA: TGCGCCAGCAGCCGCGGGGACGGGGCCGCCCTCGAGCAGTACTTC. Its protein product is CASSRGDGAALEQYF.

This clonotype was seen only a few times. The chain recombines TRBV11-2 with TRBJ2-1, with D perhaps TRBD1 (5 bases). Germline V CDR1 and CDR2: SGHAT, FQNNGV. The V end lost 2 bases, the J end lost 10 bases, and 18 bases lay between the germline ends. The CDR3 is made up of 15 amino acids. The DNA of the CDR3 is TGTGCCAGCAGCTTATGGGGCAGACAAGTCGGGGAGCAGTTCTTC. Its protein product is CASSLWGRQVGEQFF.

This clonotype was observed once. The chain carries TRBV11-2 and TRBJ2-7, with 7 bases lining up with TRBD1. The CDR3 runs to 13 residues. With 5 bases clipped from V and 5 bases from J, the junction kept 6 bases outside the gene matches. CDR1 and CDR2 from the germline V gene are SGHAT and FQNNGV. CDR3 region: CASSVDRDDEQYF. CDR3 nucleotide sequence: TGTGCCAGCAGCGTCGACAGGGACGACGAGCAGTACTTC.

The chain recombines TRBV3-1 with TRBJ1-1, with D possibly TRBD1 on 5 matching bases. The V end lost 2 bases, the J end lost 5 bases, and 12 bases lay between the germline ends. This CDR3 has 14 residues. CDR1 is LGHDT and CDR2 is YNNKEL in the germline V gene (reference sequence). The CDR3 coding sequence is TGTGCCAGCAGCCAATTCTCAGACAGTACTGAAGCTTTCTTT. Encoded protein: CASSQFSDSTEAFF.

The DNA of the CDR3 is TGCAGCGTTGAAGCTGGGAGCACCATATATTTT. It specifies CSVEAGSTIYF. The chain couples TRBV29-1 to TRBJ1-3; D is uncertain. V was shortened by 1 base and J by 9 bases, with 7 bases between the two germline ends. There are 11 residues in the CDR3. Germline V gene sequence: CDR1 SQVTM, CDR2 ANQGSEA.

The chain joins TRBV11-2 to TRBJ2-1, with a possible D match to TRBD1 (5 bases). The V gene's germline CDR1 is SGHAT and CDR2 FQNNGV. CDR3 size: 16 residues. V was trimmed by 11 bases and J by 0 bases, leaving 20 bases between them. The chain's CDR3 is CASNRGGTSSYNEQFF. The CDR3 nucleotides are TGTGCCTCAAATAGGGGCGGAACGAGCTCCTACAATGAGCAGTTCTTC.

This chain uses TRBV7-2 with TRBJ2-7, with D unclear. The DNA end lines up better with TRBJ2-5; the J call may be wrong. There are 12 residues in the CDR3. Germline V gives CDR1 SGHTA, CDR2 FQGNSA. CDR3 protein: CASNSYGETQYF. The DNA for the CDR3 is TGTGCCAGCAACTCTTATGGGGAGACCCAGTACTTC.